A single sample is the source of the 14 T cell receptor beta chains below, sequenced in a study of blood T cell repertoires in COVID-19. TCRdb's copy holds only in-frame clones and misses some; the assay was immunoSEQ multiplex PCR. The sample shows fewer than 650,000 clones, 85% to 90% of them seen only once. Specimen: peripheral blood. The receptors originated from a woman aged 50 to 60 with COVID-19, enrolled during active disease.

This sequence joins TRBV27 and TRBJ1-5, with 11 bases aligning to TRBD1. CDR3 length equals 15 residues. Germline-derived CDR1 and CDR2 are MNHEY and SMNVEV (reference sequence). With V trimmed by 6 bases and J by 4 bases, 5 bases remained unmatched. In nucleotides, the CDR3 is TGTGCCAGCAGACCCGGGACAGGGGGGAATCAGCCCCAGCATTTT. Protein product: CASRPGTGGNQPQHF.

The J gene is TRBJ2-7, the V gene TRBV6-5, with 7 bases fitting TRBD1. The CDR3 has 14 amino acids. CDR1 and CDR2 (germline): MNHEY, SVGAGI. V lost 3 bases, J lost 2 bases, and 4 bases stayed unmatched. The CDR3 region is CASSYRQGAYEQYF. The CDR3 DNA sequence: TGTGCCAGCAGTTATAGGCAGGGGGCCTACGAGCAGTACTTC.

The CDR3 protein is CASSPLGSGVTDTQYF. CDR3 DNA: TGTGCCAGCAGCCCCCTAGGAAGCGGGGTCACAGATACGCAGTATTTT. The chain combines TRBV7-6 with TRBJ2-3, with 7 bases lining up with TRBD2. Germline V lookup: CDR1 SGHVS, CDR2 FNYEAQ. There are 16 residues in the CDR3. With 5 bases clipped from V and 2 bases from J, the junction kept 10 bases outside the gene matches.

V and J are TRBV28 and TRBJ2-6, with 8 bases lining up with TRBD2. The junction had 2 bases not matched to a gene; V was cut back by 3 bases and J by 4 bases. The CDR3 runs to 15 residues. Germline V gives CDR1 MDHEN, CDR2 SYDVKM. The CDR3 protein is CASSFIAGGANVLTF. CDR3 sequence (DNA): TGTGCCAGCAGTTTCATAGCGGGAGGGGCCAACGTCCTGACTTTC.

The CDR3 bases are TGTGCCAGCAGCCAAGAAGAACCCCCCGGGGGGACCGGGGAGCTGTTTTTT. Translating it yields CASSQEEPPGGTGELFF. The genes are TRBV14 and TRBJ2-2; 7 nucleotides line up with TRBD2. The germline CDR1 and CDR2 sequences are SGHDN and FVKESK. There are 17 residues in the CDR3. The V gene end was trimmed by 0 bases and the J gene end by 5 bases; junction bases not matched to a gene: 9.

J is TRBJ2-7 and V is TRBV7-6; 8 nucleotides line up with TRBD1. This CDR3 contains 14 residues. Germline V gene data show CDR1 as SGHVS and CDR2 as FNYEAQ. With V trimmed by 1 base and J by 6 bases, 5 bases remained unmatched. The CDR3 here is CASSLGQGLSEQYF. CDR3 in DNA: TGTGCCAGCAGCTTAGGACAGGGGTTGAGCGAGCAGTACTTC.

This rearrangement joins TRBV15 to TRBJ2-7; D perhaps matches TRBD2 (6 bases). Germline CDR1 is LNHNV and CDR2 is YYDKDF (reference sequence). V was pared by 1 base and J by 0 bases, with 10 bases between. This CDR3 has 15 amino acids. For the CDR3, the DNA is TGTGCCACCAGCAGAGGGAGGGCCCGCTCCTACGAGCAGTACTTC. It encodes CATSRGRARSYEQYF. Looking up the rest from reference TRBV15 and TRBJ2-7 gives the full variable domain: DAMVIQNPRYQVTQFGKPVTLSCSQTLNHNVMYWYQQKSSQAPKLLFHYYDKDFNNEADTPDNFQSRRPNTSFCFLDIRSPGLGDTAMYLCATSRGRARSYEQYFGPGTRLTVT.

This sequence joins TRBV12-3 or TRBV12-4 and TRBJ2-7; 8 nucleotides match TRBD2. The CDR3 is 11 residues long. The V and J ends lost 7 bases and 7 bases, in that order; junction bases with no gene match: 3. This CDR3 is CASTRGGEQYF. In DNA, the CDR3 is TGTGCCAGCACCCGCGGGGGGGAGCAGTACTTC.

The J gene is TRBJ1-2, the V gene TRBV13; D may be TRBD1 (5 bases). This CDR3 has 14 residues. CDR1 PRHDT and CDR2 FYEKMQ come from the germline V gene (reference sequence). Deletions cut 0 bases from V and 7 bases from J, with 12 bases between. In DNA, the CDR3 is TGTGCCAGCAGCTTAGGCCGAAGGGGCTCTGGCTACACCTTC. Amino acid sequence: CASSLGRRGSGYTF. The full variable domain, with the rest looked up from reference TRBV13 and TRBJ1-2, is AAGVIQSPRHLIKEKRETATLKCYPIPRHDTVYWYQQGPGQDPQFLISFYEKMQSDKGSIPDRFSAQQFSDYHSELNMSSLELGDSALYFCASSLGRRGSGYTFGSGTRLTVV.

The rearrangement uses TRBV28 and TRBJ1-3; D is unclear. CDR3 length: 13 amino acids. The germline V and J ends were trimmed by 5 bases and 4 bases, with 9 bases remaining between them. CDR1 MDHEN and CDR2 SYDVKM come from the germline V gene. The DNA for the CDR3 is TGTGCCAGCAGTCTCCAGGCGGGAAACACCATATATTTT. It specifies CASSLQAGNTIYF.

The gene calls are TRBV10-3 and TRBJ2-2; maybe TRBD1 (6 bases). Germline CDR1 reads ENHRY; CDR2 reads SYGVKD. V was clipped by 6 bases and J by 3 bases, with 8 bases between them. This CDR3 is built from 13 residues. CDR3 residues: CAIRDSDTGELFF. The CDR3 nucleotides read TGTGCCATCAGGGACAGCGACACCGGGGAGCTGTTTTTT.

This chain connects TRBV12-3 or TRBV12-4 to TRBJ1-2; a weak D match, TRBD1 (6 bases). There are 13 residues in the CDR3. Trimming removed 5 bases at V and 7 bases at J, with 14 bases between. The CDR3 loop reads CASSRAGVPGYTF. The CDR3, as DNA: TGTGCCAGCAGTCGCGCAGGGGTCCCTGGCTACACCTTC.

This rearrangement joins TRBV11-2 to TRBJ1-5; 7 positions agree with TRBD1. V was pared by 4 bases and J by 0 bases, with 9 bases of the junction left unmatched. The CDR3 totals 17 residues. The germline gives CDR1 SGHAT, CDR2 FQNNGV. The CDR3 protein is CASSSKTGSHSNQPQHF. The DNA for the CDR3 is TGTGCCAGCAGCTCCAAGACAGGGTCGCATAGCAATCAGCCCCAGCATTTT.

J is TRBJ1-4 and V is TRBV5-1; D is perhaps TRBD1 (6 bases). There are 14 residues in the CDR3. V was shortened by 0 bases and J by 6 bases, with 9 bases between the two germline ends. CDR1 and CDR2 from the germline V gene are SGHRS and YFSETQ. As DNA, the CDR3 is TGCGCCAGCAGCTTGGAGGACAGACATGAAAAACTGTTTTTT. This gives the protein CASSLEDRHEKLFF.